A selection of T cell receptor beta chains follows, all from one sample in a study of Graves' ophthalmopathy and Graves' hyperthyroidism. TCRdb re-called the multiplex PCR reads through MiXCR, storing one row per CDR3 protein. The sample carries some 1.1 million distinct CDR3 sequences, 35% to 40% recorded once. Sample: peripheral blood or thyroid tissue (not recorded which). The receptors come from an adult man with Graves' hyperthyroidism. CDR3s include the opening cysteine and the closing phenylalanine or tryptophan. The D gene is left open where the match is weak. Size is stated for part of the rows, as once, few or many counts, or as a class when the clone is expanded.

clone size | J gene | D gene | V gene | CDR3 protein | CDR3 DNA
many | TRBJ2-7 | TRBD2 | TRBV7-2 | CASSSSGSSYEQYF | TGTGCCAGCAGCTCAAGCGGGAGCTCCTACGAGCAGTACTTC
- | TRBJ1-3 | - | TRBV4-2 | CASSQPGYSGNTIYF | TGTGCCAGCAGCCAACCCGGGTACTCTGGAAACACCATATATTTT
- | TRBJ2-5 | - | TRBV7-9 | CASSKARRLGPTGTQYF | TGTGCCAGCAGCAAAGCGCGGAGACTAGGGCCCACGGGGACCCAGTACTTC
few | TRBJ2-5 | - | TRBV29-1 | CSVGEQGWGYQETQYF | TGCAGCGTTGGTGAGCAGGGATGGGGATATCAAGAGACCCAGTACTTC
- | TRBJ2-7 | - | TRBV6-5 | CASSYVPDGEQYF | TGTGCCAGCAGTTACGTCCCCGACGGCGAGCAGTACTTC
many | TRBJ2-5 | - | TRBV6-5 | CASSSDQTQYF | TGTGCCAGCAGCTCGGATCAGACCCAGTACTTC
few | TRBJ2-5 | TRBD2 | TRBV7-8 | CASSSPGTSGDAETQYF | TGTGCCAGCAGCTCCCCAGGGACTAGCGGGGACGCGGAGACCCAGTACTTC
few | TRBJ1-1 | - | TRBV5-6 | CASSLATQGTEAFF | TGTGCCAGCAGCTTAGCCACCCAGGGCACTGAAGCTTTCTTT
many | TRBJ2-2 | TRBD2 | TRBV7-9 | CASSLGLARTGELFF | TGTGCCAGCAGCCTGGGACTAGCGAGGACCGGGGAGCTGTTTTTT
- | TRBJ2-7 | - | TRBV30 | CAWSPSYHEQYF | TGTGCCTGGAGTCCCAGTTACCACGAGCAGTACTTC
- | TRBJ2-3 | - | TRBV29-1 | CSVETTRSAQYF | TGCAGCGTTGAGACTACCCGGAGTGCGCAGTATTTT
many | TRBJ1-5 | - | TRBV6-1 | CASSERGSQPQHF | TGTGCCAGCAGTGAAAGGGGATCTCAGCCCCAGCATTTT